This TCR beta chain derives from a study of beta chain features in type 1 diabetes. Findings and caveats of the study: Individuals with type 1 diabetes displayed fewer insertions and more deletions at VDJ junctions. Moderate but significant shortening of TCRB CDR3s was recorded in all four CD4+ subsets from Type 1 diabetes patients.

The whole isolated RNA underwent reverse transcription, so sequencing captured expressed TCRB transcripts. Assay: immunoSEQ multiplex PCR; the TCRdb copy retains only in-frame clones and omits some. The sample includes hundreds of thousands of clones, roughly 13% of them seen just once. This clone was detected a few times. Its antigen is undetermined. The CDR3 covers 15 residues. Germline loops: CDR1 MNHEY, CDR2 SVGAGI. V was pared by 0 bases and J by 7 bases, with 12 bases between. V usage is TRBV6-5 and J usage is TRBJ2-2; perhaps D is TRBD1 or TRBD2 (5 bases each). This receptor was taken from a man between 18 and 35 years old with type 1 diabetes. The material sequenced was naive CD4+ T cells from blood. The CDR3 is CASSYSVVGDGELFF. The CDR3 DNA sequence: TGTGCCAGCAGTTACTCAGTGGTGGGGGACGGGGAGCTGTTTTTT.